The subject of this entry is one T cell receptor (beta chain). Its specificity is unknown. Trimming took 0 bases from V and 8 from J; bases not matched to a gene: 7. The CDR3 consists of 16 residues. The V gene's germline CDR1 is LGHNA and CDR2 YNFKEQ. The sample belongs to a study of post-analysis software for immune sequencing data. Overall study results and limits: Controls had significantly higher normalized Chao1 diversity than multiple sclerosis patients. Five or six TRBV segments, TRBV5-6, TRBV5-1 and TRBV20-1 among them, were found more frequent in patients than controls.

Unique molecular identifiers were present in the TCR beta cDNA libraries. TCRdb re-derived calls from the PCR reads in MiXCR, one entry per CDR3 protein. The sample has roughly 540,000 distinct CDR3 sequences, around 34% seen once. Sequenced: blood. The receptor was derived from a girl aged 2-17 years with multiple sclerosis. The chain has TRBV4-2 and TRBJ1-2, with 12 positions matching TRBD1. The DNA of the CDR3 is TGTGCCAGCAGCCAAGATGGGGGACAGGGGGCTCTGGGCTACACCTTC. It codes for CASSQDGGQGALGYTF.